This TCR beta chain was captured by sequencing in a study of T cell changes during pregnancy in multiple sclerosis. Clones were read by immunoSEQ multiplex PCR, and TCRdb kept only the in-frame ones, dropping some. The table records 42,000 or so clones, roughly 87% of them present only once. Germline-derived CDR1 and CDR2 are KGHSH and LQKENI. This CDR3 is built from 14 residues. The V end was cut by 1 base, the J end by 8 bases, with 11 bases between. J is TRBJ1-4 and V is TRBV18; D is unresolved. The sequence was collected from a female donor with multiple sclerosis, enrolled in a pregnancy study. The material sequenced was CD4+ T cells from peripheral blood mononuclear cells, taken after pregnancy. This CDR3 is CASSPRPGREKLFF. In DNA, the CDR3 is TGTGCCAGCTCACCACGTCCGGGTCGCGAAAAACTGTTTTTT.